The 28 T cell receptor beta chains presented below share a single source sample, sequenced in a study of control samples from healthy donors and cancer patients. Repertoires were generated with immunoSEQ multiplex PCR, while TCRdb's copy carries only in-frame clones and drops some. The sample yields around 190,000 clones, approximately 94% seen once. The sample consisted of blood. The source of these receptors is a man aged 25 to 45 in good health.

This clone was seen only once. The chain recombines TRBV7-8 with TRBJ1-5; TRBD1 matches 8 bases. The CDR3 extends over 13 amino acids. Germline V gene sequence: CDR1 SGHVS, CDR2 FQNEAQ. The V and J ends lost 4 bases and 5 bases, in that order; junction bases with no gene match: 1. The CDR3 DNA reads as TGTGCCAGCAGCTCGGACAGGGATCAGCCCCAGCATTTT. This encodes CASSSDRDQPQHF.

The chain joins TRBV2 to TRBJ1-3, with D unresolved. V lost 2 bases and J 2 bases, leaving 10 bases between the germline ends. Germline CDR1 is SNHLY and CDR2 is FYNNEI. The CDR3 is made up of 15 amino acids. This CDR3 reads CASSEIPAPGNTIYF. The CDR3 DNA reads TGTGCCAGCAGTGAAATCCCTGCCCCTGGAAACACCATATATTTT. Supplemented by reference TRBV2 and TRBJ1-3, the full variable domain reads EPEVTQTPSHQVTQMGQEVILRCVPISNHLYFYWYRQILGQKVEFLVSFYNNEISEKSEIFDDQFSVERPDGSNFTLKIRSTKLEDSAMYFCASSEIPAPGNTIYFGEGSWLTVV.

CDR3 in amino acids: CASSLRSSGNTDTQYF. The CDR3 nucleotides are TGTGCCAGCAGCTTAAGGTCTAGCGGGAACACAGATACGCAGTATTTT. The chain couples TRBV13 to TRBJ2-3, with TRBD2 identical over 9 bases. V gave up 2 bases and J gave up 2 bases; unmatched junction bases: 5. The CDR3 loop spans 16 amino acids. Germline loops: CDR1 PRHDT, CDR2 FYEKMQ (reference sequence).

The V gene is TRBV27, the J gene TRBJ2-1, with 8 bases that match TRBD2. The CDR3 has 15 amino acids. In germline, CDR1 is MNHEY, CDR2 SMNVEV (reference sequence). Losses at the gene ends were 4 bases for V and 9 bases for J; bases not matched to a gene: 11. This chain's CDR3 is CASSSPPGLVFEQFF. CDR3 DNA: TGTGCCAGCAGTTCCCCCCCGGGACTAGTTTTTGAGCAGTTCTTC.

The rearrangement links TRBV29-1 to TRBJ1-2; unclear D gene. CDR3 length: 11 residues. Germline assignment: CDR1 SQVTM and CDR2 ANQGSEA. V dropped 0 bases and J dropped 7 bases, with 6 bases sitting between them. This chain's CDR3 is CSVEEIAGYTF. In nucleotides, the CDR3 is TGCAGCGTTGAAGAAATAGCTGGCTACACCTTC.

The chain recombines TRBV11-2 with TRBJ1-1, with D maybe TRBD1 (5 bases). CDR3 length: 14 amino acids. The germline CDR1 and CDR2 sequences are SGHAT and FQNNGV. V gave up 4 bases and J gave up 6 bases, with 15 bases separating them. This CDR3 reads CASSSGRSGAEAFF. The DNA of the CDR3 is TGTGCCAGCAGCTCAGGACGGTCGGGGGCTGAAGCTTTCTTT.

Of note for this clone: The sample has other DNA sequences that encode this CDR3 too. The CDR3 coding sequence is TGTGCTAGTGGGGGGGGACAGGGGAGAGGCACCGGGGAGCTGTTTTTT. Its translation is CASGGGQGRGTGELFF. This rearrangement joins TRBV12-5 to TRBJ2-2; TRBD1 matches 10 bases. Germline V gene data show CDR1 as LGHNT and CDR2 as FRNRAP. The V gene end was trimmed by 6 bases and the J gene end by 4 bases; junction bases not matched to a gene: 8. The CDR3 sequence is 16 residues long.

This chain uses TRBV27 with TRBJ2-6, with TRBD1 matching 10 bases. This CDR3 comprises 16 residues. Trimming at V came to 5 bases and at J to 2 bases, leaving 3 bases not matched to a gene. The germline CDR1 and CDR2 sequences are MNHEY and SMNVEV (reference sequence). The CDR3 nucleotides are TGTGCCAGCAGTCGAGGACAGGGGGCTGGGGCCAACGTCCTGACTTTC. As protein: CASSRGQGAGANVLTF.

The V gene is TRBV9, the J gene TRBJ1-1; 8 nucleotides agree with TRBD1. The length of the CDR3 is 16 residues. Germline V gene lookup returns CDR1 SGDLS and CDR2 YYNGEE. The V segment lost 3 bases and the J segment 5 bases; nucleotides outside the gene matches: 12. The CDR3 DNA follows: TGTGCCAGCAGCGGCCCCGGGACAGGCTATGGGACTGAAGCTTTCTTT. Encoded protein: CASSGPGTGYGTEAFF.

CDR3 loop: CASSTDRDQPQHF. CDR3 nucleotide sequence: TGCGCCAGCAGCACAGACAGGGATCAGCCCCAGCATTTT. The genes are TRBV5-1 and TRBJ1-5, with 7 bases fitting TRBD1. Germline-derived CDR1 and CDR2 are SGHRS and YFSETQ. Unmatched junction bases numbered 3, after V lost 4 bases and J lost 5 bases. The CDR3 runs to 13 residues. Supplemented by reference TRBV5-1 and TRBJ1-5, the full variable domain reads KAGVTQTPRYLIKTRGQQVTLSCSPISGHRSVSWYQQTPGQGLQFLFEYFSETQRNKGNFPGRFSGRQFSNSRSEMNVSTLELGDSALYLCASSTDRDQPQHFGDGTRLSIL.

The V gene is TRBV28, the J gene TRBJ2-5; D may be TRBD2 (6 bases). The CDR3 runs to 14 residues. V dropped 3 bases and J dropped 9 bases, with 17 bases sitting between them. Germline V lookup: CDR1 MDHEN, CDR2 SYDVKM. CDR3 sequence: CASSFGASATAQYF. The CDR3 nucleotides read TGTGCCAGCAGTTTCGGGGCTAGCGCGACTGCCCAGTACTTC.

The chain has TRBV24-1 and TRBJ2-7; 10 bases are a match to TRBD1. The CDR3 loop spans 14 amino acids. Trimming removed 3 bases from V and 5 bases from J; junction bases left unmatched: 3. Germline CDR1 KGHDR, CDR2 SFDVKD. CDR3 sequence: CATSDLTGGHEQYF. The CDR3 bases are TGTGCCACCAGTGATCTGACAGGGGGCCACGAGCAGTACTTC.

The chain carries TRBV28 and TRBJ1-5; D gene uncertain. This CDR3 spans 14 amino acids. The germline V gene encodes CDR1 MDHEN and CDR2 SYDVKM. Between the trimmed V and J ends, which lost 2 bases and 7 bases, there was a span of 12 bases. CDR3 in amino acids: CASSLVTGGQPQHF. Here the CDR3 DNA reads TGTGCCAGCAGTTTAGTCACGGGCGGGCAGCCCCAGCATTTT.

This sequence joins TRBV20-1 and TRBJ1-1; no firm D call. Germline values: CDR1 DFQATT, CDR2 SNEGSKA (reference sequence). The CDR3 is 11 residues long. Deletions cut 7 bases from V and 10 bases from J, with 16 bases between. CDR3 DNA sequence: TGCAGTGTTGATGAGGGTGTAGGAGCTTTCTTT. This gives the protein CSVDEGVGAFF.

This chain joins TRBV27 and TRBJ2-7, with 9 nucleotides matching TRBD1. The length of the CDR3 is 17 residues. Germline CDR1 MNHEY, CDR2 SMNVEV (reference sequence). V shed 6 bases and J 6 bases; nucleotides not matched to a gene: 18. The CDR3 sequence is CASSRTSSGTGYPEQYF. The CDR3 DNA sequence: TGTGCCAGCAGCCGGACCTCCTCCGGGACAGGGTATCCCGAGCAGTACTTC.

The chain recombines TRBV5-6 with TRBJ1-1, with unresolved D. V was clipped by 2 bases and J by 8 bases, with 10 bases between them. The germline V gene encodes CDR1 SGHDT and CDR2 YYEEEE. This CDR3 is built from 12 residues. The CDR3 here is CASSLGKYEAFF. The CDR3 region has the DNA TGTGCCAGCAGCTTAGGAAAGTACGAAGCTTTCTTT.

The chain combines TRBV19 with TRBJ1-6; weak D call: TRBD1 (6 bases). CDR3 length: 14 amino acids. The ends were cut back, 2 bases at V and 7 bases at J, with 9 bases in the middle. Per the germline V gene, CDR1 is LNHDA and CDR2 is SQIVND (reference sequence). DNA for the CDR3: TGTGCCAGTAGTATACAGGGGTCGAATTCACCCCTCCACTTT. Its protein is CASSIQGSNSPLHF.

V is TRBV27 and J is TRBJ2-2; 7 positions match TRBD1. The CDR3 runs to 16 residues. CDR1 and CDR2 from the germline V gene are MNHEY and SMNVEV (reference sequence). V dropped 5 bases and J dropped 8; count of bases not matched to a gene: 14. The CDR3 here is CASSQPTGTVSGELFF. The DNA of the CDR3 is TGTGCCAGCAGTCAGCCGACCGGGACAGTCTCTGGGGAGCTGTTTTTT.

The gene calls are TRBV5-4 and TRBJ2-4; 9 nucleotides align to TRBD2. The germline CDR1 and CDR2 sequences are SGHNT and YYREEE (reference sequence). This CDR3 comprises 16 residues. Trimming removed 3 bases from V and 0 bases from J; junction bases left unmatched: 4. The CDR3 region is CASSSQREAAKNIQYF. The CDR3 bases are TGTGCCAGCAGCTCCCAGCGGGAGGCAGCCAAAAACATTCAGTACTTC.

The chain couples TRBV2 to TRBJ2-3; unclear D gene. In germline, CDR1 is SNHLY, CDR2 FYNNEI. The length of the CDR3 is 17 residues. Trimming pared 6 bases from V and 0 bases from J, leaving 19 bases between. The CDR3 nucleotides are TGTGCCAGCAGCCCCCGTGGTAGAGTTTCTAGCACAGATACGCAGTATTTT. Translated, it gives CASSPRGRVSSTDTQYF.

The chain is built from TRBV11-2 and TRBJ2-7, with D unresolved. CDR1 is SGHAT, CDR2 FQNNGV, per germline. V was clipped by 1 base and J by 4 bases, with 17 bases between them. The CDR3 is 16 amino acids. In DNA, the CDR3 is TGTGCCAGCAGCTTAGTCGGTTCCCCCTCACCGTACGAGCAGTACTTC. Amino acid sequence: CASSLVGSPSPYEQYF. The variable domain in full, completed from reference TRBV11-2 and TRBJ2-7, reads EAGVAQSPRYKIIEKRQSVAFWCNPISGHATLYWYQQILGQGPKLLIQFQNNGVVDDSQLPKDRFSAERLKGVDSTLKIQPAKLEDSAVYLCASSLVGSPSPYEQYFGPGTRLTVT.

As concerns this clone: Other DNA sequences in this specimen translate into the identical CDR3. The chain recombines TRBV5-1 with TRBJ1-5; no definite D call. Germline V lookup: CDR1 SGHRS, CDR2 YFSETQ. The CDR3 sequence is 13 residues long. Deletions cut 0 bases from V and 7 bases from J, with 8 bases between. The CDR3 protein is CASSLGVGQPQHF. The CDR3 DNA is TGCGCCAGCAGCTTGGGGGTTGGGCAGCCCCAGCATTTT.

V is TRBV19 and J is TRBJ1-3; a weak D match, TRBD1 (5 bases). Germline CDR1 is LNHDA and CDR2 is SQIVND (reference sequence). Trimming shortened V by 6 bases and J by 0 bases, and 12 bases separated the two germline ends. The CDR3 has 15 amino acids. CDR3 in DNA: TGTGCCAGTAGCTTGGGGCAAAACTCTGGAAACACCATATATTTT. This gives the protein CASSLGQNSGNTIYF.

With respect to this clone: Its ends do not fully match the called genes, so a read error is possible. Here the CDR3 DNA reads TGCGCCGGCAGACAGGGGGCCGGCACTGAAGCTTTCTTT. It translates to CAGRQGAGTEAFF. V is TRBV5-1 and J is TRBJ1-1, with 10 bases matching TRBD1. Germline CDR1 reads SGHRS; CDR2 reads YFSETQ. The CDR3 has 13 amino acids.

The chain links TRBV14 to TRBJ1-6; D possibly corresponds to TRBD1 (5 bases). V was trimmed by 5 bases and J by 10 bases, leaving 15 bases between them. The CDR3 totals 14 residues. CDR1 and CDR2 from the germline V gene are SGHDN and FVKESK. The CDR3 nucleotides read TGTGCCAGCAGCGAATCGGCAGGGAACTCACCCCTCCACTTT. Its translation: CASSESAGNSPLHF.

The V gene is TRBV27, the J gene TRBJ2-7; TRBD1 matches 11 bases. The CDR3 length is 14 residues. Germline V gene lookup returns CDR1 MNHEY and CDR2 SMNVEV (reference sequence). V trimming: 8 bases; J trimming: 3 bases; junction bases outside the gene matches: 6. Here the CDR3 reads CASGTGTGGYEQYF. DNA for the CDR3: TGTGCCAGCGGAACCGGGACAGGGGGCTACGAGCAGTACTTC.

The V and J genes are TRBV19 and TRBJ2-7; D remains ambiguous. The CDR3 is 14 residues long. Germline V gene data show CDR1 as LNHDA and CDR2 as SQIVND (reference sequence). Deletions cut 1 base from V and 0 bases from J, with 7 bases between. This chain's CDR3 is CASSIGSYSYEQYF. In DNA, the CDR3 is TGTGCCAGTAGTATAGGCAGCTACTCCTACGAGCAGTACTTC.

The genes are TRBV19 and TRBJ1-2, with D perhaps TRBD1 (5 bases). Germline CDR1 is LNHDA and CDR2 is SQIVND (reference sequence). The CDR3 contains 15 residues. The V end was cut by 8 bases, the J end by 2 bases, with 18 bases between. This CDR3 reads CASRGGMYGNYGYTF. The CDR3 coding sequence is TGTGCCAGTCGCGGGGGGATGTATGGGAACTATGGCTACACCTTC.